This TCR beta chain originates from a study of cytomegalovirus exposure and HLA in healthy donors. As for the study in general: Roughly 86 million unique TCRs from HLA-typed donors made up an early data release.

This PCR relied on a set of 60 Vbeta primers and 13 Jbeta primers. The data were produced by immunoSEQ multiplex PCR, yet TCRdb's version contains in-frame clones alone and is incomplete. The data include some 110,000 clones; the top ten clones carry roughly 3.6%. Overall study findings and caveats: It was taken for granted in presence/absence analyses that sequencing depth across donors was roughly uniform.

The CDR3 length is 19 residues. Losses at the gene ends were 5 bases for V and 0 bases for J; bases not matched to a gene: 12. Germline V lookup: CDR1 SGHTA, CDR2 FQGNSA. A remark on this clone: What it recognizes is unknown.

The clonotype was recovered from a man between 25 and 39 years old in good health and CMV-seronegative. The V call is TRBV7-2, the J call TRBJ2-4, with 11 bases identical to TRBD2. The source material was PBMCs. CDR3 in DNA: TGTGCCAGCAGCCAAGCCGGGACTAGCGGAATCCTAGCCAAAAACATTCAGTACTTC. Translated: CASSQAGTSGILAKNIQYF. The variable domain in full, completed from reference TRBV7-2 and TRBJ2-4, reads GAGVSQSPSNKVTEKGKDVELRCDPISGHTALYWYRQSLGQGLEFLIYFQGNSAPDKSGLPSDRFSAERTGGSVSTLTIQRTQQEDSAVYLCASSQAGTSGILAKNIQYFGAGTRLSVL.